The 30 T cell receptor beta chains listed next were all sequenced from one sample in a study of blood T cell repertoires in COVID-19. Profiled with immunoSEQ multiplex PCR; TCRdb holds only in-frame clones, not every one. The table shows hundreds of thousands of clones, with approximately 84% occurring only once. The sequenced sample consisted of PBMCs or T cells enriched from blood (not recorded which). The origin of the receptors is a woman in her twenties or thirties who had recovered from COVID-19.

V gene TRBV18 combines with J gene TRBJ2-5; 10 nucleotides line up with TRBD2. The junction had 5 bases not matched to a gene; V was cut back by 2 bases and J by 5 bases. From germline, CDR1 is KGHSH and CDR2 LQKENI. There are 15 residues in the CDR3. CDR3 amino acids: CASSPRTSGTETQYF. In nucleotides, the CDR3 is TGTGCCAGCTCACCAAGGACTAGCGGTACGGAGACCCAGTACTTC. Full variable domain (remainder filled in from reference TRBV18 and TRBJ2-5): NAGVMQNPRHLVRRRGQEARLRCSPMKGHSHVYWYRQLPEEGLKFMVYLQKENIIDESGMPKERFSAEFPKEGPSILRIQQVVRGDSAAYFCASSPRTSGTETQYFGPGTRLLVL.

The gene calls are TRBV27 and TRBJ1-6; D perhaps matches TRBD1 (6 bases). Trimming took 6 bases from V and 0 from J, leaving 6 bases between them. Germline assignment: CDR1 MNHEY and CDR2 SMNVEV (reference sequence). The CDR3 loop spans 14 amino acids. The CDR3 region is CASRGGSYNSPLHF. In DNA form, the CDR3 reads TGTGCCAGCAGAGGGGGCTCCTATAATTCACCCCTCCACTTT.

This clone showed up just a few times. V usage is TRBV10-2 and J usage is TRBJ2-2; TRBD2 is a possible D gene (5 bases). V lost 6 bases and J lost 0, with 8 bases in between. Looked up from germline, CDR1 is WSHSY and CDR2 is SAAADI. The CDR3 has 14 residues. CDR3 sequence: CASRAAANTGELFF. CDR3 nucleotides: TGCGCCAGCAGAGCGGCCGCGAACACCGGGGAGCTGTTTTTT.

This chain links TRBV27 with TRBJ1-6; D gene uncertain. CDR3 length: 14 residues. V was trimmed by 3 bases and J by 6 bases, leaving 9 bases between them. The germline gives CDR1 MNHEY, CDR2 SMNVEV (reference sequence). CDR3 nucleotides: TGTGCCAGCAGTTTCCTCCCCCCTAATTCACCCCTCCACTTT. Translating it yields CASSFLPPNSPLHF.

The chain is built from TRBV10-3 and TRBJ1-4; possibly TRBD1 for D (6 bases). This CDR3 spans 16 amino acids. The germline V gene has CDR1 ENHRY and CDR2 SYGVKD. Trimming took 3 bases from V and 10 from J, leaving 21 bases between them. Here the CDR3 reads CAISDSSGTRGGKLFF. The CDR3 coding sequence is TGTGCCATCAGTGATTCATCCGGGACACGGGGTGGAAAACTGTTTTTT.

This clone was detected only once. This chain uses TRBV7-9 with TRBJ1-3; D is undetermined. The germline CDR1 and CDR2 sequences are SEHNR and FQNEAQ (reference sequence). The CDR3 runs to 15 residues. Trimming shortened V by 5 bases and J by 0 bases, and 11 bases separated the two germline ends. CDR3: CASSVYESSGNTIYF. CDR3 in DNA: TGTGCCAGCAGCGTATACGAGAGCTCTGGAAACACCATATATTTT. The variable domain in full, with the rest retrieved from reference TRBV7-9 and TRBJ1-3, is DTGVSQNPRHKITKRGQNVTFRCDPISEHNRLYWYRQTLGQGPEFLTYFQNEAQLEKSRLLSDRFSAERPKGSFSTLEIQRTEQGDSAMYLCASSVYESSGNTIYFGEGSWLTVV.

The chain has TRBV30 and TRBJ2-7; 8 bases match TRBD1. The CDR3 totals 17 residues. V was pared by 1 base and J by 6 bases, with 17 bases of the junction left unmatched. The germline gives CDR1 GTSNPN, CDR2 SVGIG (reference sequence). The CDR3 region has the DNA TGTGCCTGGAGTGCCCCACCAGGGGGCGCATACAGATTCGAGCAGTACTTC. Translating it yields CAWSAPPGGAYRFEQYF.

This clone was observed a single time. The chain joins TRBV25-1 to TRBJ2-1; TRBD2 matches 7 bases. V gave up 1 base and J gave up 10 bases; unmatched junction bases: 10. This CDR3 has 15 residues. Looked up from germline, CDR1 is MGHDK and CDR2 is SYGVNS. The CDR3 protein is CASSEFRGGGGEQFF. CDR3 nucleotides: TGTGCCAGCAGTGAATTCCGGGGCGGGGGAGGCGAGCAGTTCTTC.

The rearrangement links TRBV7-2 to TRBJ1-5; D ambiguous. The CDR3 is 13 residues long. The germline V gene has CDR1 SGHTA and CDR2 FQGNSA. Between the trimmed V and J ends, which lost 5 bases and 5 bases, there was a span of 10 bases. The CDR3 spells CASSPETYQPQHF. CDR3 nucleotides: TGTGCCAGCAGCCCGGAGACCTATCAGCCCCAGCATTTT.

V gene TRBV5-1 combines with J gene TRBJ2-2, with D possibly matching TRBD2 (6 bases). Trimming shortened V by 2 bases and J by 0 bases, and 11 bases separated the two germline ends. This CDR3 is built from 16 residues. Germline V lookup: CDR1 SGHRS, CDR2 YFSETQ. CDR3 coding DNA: TGCGCCAGCAGCTTTCTGGCGGGAACGAACACCGGGGAGCTGTTTTTT. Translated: CASSFLAGTNTGELFF. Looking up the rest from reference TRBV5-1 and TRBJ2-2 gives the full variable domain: KAGVTQTPRYLIKTRGQQVTLSCSPISGHRSVSWYQQTPGQGLQFLFEYFSETQRNKGNFPGRFSGRQFSNSRSEMNVSTLELGDSALYLCASSFLAGTNTGELFFGEGSRLTVL.

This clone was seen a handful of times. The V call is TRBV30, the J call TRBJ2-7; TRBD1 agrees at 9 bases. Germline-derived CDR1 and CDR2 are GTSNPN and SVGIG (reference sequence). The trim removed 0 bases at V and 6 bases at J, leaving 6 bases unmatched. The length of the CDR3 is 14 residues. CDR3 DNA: TGTGCCTGGAGTGTACTATACAGGGGGCGCGAGCAGTACTTC. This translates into CAWSVLYRGREQYF. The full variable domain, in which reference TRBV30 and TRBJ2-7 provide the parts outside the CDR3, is SQTIHQWPATLVQPVGSPLSLECTVEGTSNPNLYWYRQAAGRGLQLLFYSVGIGQISSEVPQNLSASRPQDRQFILSSKKLLLSDSGFYLCAWSVLYRGREQYFGPGTRLTVT.

DNA of the CDR3: TGTGCCAGCAGTTTACTTCTCGTAAGCGGGGCTCGGGGCAATGAGCAGTTCTTC. This gives the protein CASSLLLVSGARGNEQFF. V usage is TRBV28 and J usage is TRBJ2-1; 7 positions agree with TRBD2. The CDR3 extends over 18 amino acids. V was pared by 2 bases and J by 6 bases, with 16 bases of the junction left unmatched. Germline CDR1 is MDHEN and CDR2 is SYDVKM.

CDR3 DNA: TGTGCCAGCAGGCTAAGTCCGGGACAAGAAGCTTTCTTT. This encodes CASRLSPGQEAFF. This chain links TRBV5-4 with TRBJ1-1, with D perhaps TRBD1 (6 bases). Per the germline V gene, CDR1 is SGHNT and CDR2 is YYREEE (reference sequence). V lost 5 bases, J lost 8 bases, and 16 bases lay in between. This CDR3 has 13 residues. The full variable domain, completed using reference TRBV5-4 and TRBJ1-1, is ETGVTQSPTHLIKTRGQQVTLRCSSQSGHNTVSWYQQALGQGPQFIFQYYREEENGRGNFPPRFSGLQFPNYSSELNVNALELDDSALYLCASRLSPGQEAFFGQGTRLTVV.

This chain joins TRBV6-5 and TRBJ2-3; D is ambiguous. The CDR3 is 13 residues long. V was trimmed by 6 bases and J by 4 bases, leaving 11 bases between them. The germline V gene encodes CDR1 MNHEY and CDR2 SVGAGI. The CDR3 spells CASSPSLSDTQYF. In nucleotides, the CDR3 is TGTGCCAGCAGCCCCTCTTTATCAGATACGCAGTATTTT.

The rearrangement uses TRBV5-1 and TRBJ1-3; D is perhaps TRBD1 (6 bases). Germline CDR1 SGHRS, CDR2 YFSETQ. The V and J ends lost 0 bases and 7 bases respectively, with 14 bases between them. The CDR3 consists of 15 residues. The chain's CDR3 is CASSLGPRQENTIYF. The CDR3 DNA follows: TGCGCCAGCAGCTTGGGCCCCCGACAGGAGAACACCATATATTTT.

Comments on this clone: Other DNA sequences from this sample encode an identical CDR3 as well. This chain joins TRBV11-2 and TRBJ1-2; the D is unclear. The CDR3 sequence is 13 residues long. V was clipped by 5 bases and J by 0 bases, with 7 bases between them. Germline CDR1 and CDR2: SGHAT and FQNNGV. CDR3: CASSPAANYGYTF. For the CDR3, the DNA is TGTGCCAGCAGCCCCGCGGCTAACTATGGCTACACCTTC.

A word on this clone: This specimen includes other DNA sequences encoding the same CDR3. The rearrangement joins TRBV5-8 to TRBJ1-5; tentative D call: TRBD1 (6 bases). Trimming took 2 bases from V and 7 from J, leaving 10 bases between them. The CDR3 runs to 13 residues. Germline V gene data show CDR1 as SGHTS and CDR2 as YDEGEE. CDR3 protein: CASSLQGPQPQHF. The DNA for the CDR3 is TGTGCCAGCAGCTTACAGGGTCCCCAGCCCCAGCATTTT. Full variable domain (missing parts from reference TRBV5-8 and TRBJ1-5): EAGVTQSPTHLIKTRGQQATLRCSPISGHTSVYWYQQALGLGLQFLLWYDEGEERNRGNFPPRFSGRQFPNYSSELNVNALELEDSALYLCASSLQGPQPQHFGDGTRLSIL.

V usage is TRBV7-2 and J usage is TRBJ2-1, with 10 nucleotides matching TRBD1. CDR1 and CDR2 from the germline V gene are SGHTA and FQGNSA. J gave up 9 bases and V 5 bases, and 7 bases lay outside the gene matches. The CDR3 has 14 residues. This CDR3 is CASSPRQGAVEQFF. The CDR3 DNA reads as TGTGCCAGCAGCCCACGACAGGGGGCGGTTGAGCAGTTCTTC.

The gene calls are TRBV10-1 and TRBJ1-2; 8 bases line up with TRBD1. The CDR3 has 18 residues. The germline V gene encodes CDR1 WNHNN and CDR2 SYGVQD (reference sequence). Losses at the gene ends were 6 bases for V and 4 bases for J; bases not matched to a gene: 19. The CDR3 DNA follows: TGCGCCAGCAGCAAAGGCCCGGACAGGGAAAGGTGGGTCTATGGCTACACCTTC. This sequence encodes CASSKGPDRERWVYGYTF.

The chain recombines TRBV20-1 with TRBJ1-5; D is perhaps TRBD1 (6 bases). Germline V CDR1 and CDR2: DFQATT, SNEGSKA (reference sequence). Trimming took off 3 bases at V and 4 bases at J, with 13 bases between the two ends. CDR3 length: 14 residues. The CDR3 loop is CSASDGGENQPQHF. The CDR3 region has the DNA TGCAGTGCTAGTGATGGGGGCGAAAATCAGCCCCAGCATTTT.

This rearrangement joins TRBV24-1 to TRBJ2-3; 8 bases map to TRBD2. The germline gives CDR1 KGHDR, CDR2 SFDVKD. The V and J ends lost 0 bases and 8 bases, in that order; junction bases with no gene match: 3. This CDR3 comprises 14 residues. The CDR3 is CATSDLSGGRTQYF. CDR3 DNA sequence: TGTGCCACCAGTGATTTGTCGGGGGGGCGTACGCAGTATTTT.

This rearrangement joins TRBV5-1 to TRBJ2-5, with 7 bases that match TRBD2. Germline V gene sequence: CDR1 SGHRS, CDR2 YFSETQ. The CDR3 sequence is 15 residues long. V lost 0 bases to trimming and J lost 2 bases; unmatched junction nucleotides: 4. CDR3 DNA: TGCGCCAGCAGCTTGGGCGGGGGTGGTCAAGAGACCCAGTACTTC. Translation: CASSLGGGGQETQYF.

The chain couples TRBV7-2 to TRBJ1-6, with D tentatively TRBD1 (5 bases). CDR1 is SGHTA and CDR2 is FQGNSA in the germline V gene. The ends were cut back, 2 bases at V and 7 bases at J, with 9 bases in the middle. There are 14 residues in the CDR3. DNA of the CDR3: TGTGCCAGCAGCTTATGGCAGGGAAATTCACCCCTCCACTTT. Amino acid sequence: CASSLWQGNSPLHF.

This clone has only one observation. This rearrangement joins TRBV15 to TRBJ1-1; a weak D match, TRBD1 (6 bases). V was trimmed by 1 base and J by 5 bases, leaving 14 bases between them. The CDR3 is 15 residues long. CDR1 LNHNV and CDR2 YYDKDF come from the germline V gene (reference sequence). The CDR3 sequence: CATSRGRGAGTEAFF. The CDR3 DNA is TGTGCCACCAGCAGAGGACGGGGGGCCGGAACTGAAGCTTTCTTT.

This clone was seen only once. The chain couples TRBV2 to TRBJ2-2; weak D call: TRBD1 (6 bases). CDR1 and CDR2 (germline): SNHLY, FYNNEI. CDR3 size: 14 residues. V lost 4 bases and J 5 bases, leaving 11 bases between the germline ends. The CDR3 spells CASSVYRETGELFF. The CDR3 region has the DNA TGTGCCAGCAGTGTCTACAGGGAGACCGGGGAGCTGTTTTTT.

CDR3 amino acids: CASSQGTAGLDYEQYF. Here the CDR3 DNA reads TGTGCCAGCAGCCAAGGGACAGCGGGGTTGGATTACGAGCAGTACTTC. This chain uses TRBV3-1 (or the pseudogene TRBV3-2) with TRBJ2-7; possibly TRBD2 for D (7 bases). Germline CDR1 is LGHDT and CDR2 is YNNKEL (reference sequence). The germline V and J ends were trimmed by 1 base and 4 bases, with 17 bases remaining between them. The CDR3 runs 16 residues.

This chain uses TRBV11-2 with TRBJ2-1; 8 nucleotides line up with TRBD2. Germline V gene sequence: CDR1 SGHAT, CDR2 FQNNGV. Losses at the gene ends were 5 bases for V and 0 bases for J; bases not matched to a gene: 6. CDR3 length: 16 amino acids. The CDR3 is CASSERGGSSYNEQFF. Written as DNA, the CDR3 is TGTGCCAGCAGCGAACGGGGGGGGAGCTCCTACAATGAGCAGTTCTTC.

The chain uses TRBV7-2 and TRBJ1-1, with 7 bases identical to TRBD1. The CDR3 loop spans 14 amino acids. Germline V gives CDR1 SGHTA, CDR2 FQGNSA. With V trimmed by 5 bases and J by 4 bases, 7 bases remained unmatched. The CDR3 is CASSLRDRVTEAFF. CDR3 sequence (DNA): TGTGCCAGCAGCCTCCGGGACAGAGTCACTGAAGCTTTCTTT.

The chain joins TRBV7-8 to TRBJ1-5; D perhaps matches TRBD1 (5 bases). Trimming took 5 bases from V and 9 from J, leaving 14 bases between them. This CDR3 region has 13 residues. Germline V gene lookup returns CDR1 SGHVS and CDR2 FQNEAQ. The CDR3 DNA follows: TGTGCCAGCAGCGCATCAGGGACTCGGCCCCAGCATTTT. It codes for CASSASGTRPQHF.

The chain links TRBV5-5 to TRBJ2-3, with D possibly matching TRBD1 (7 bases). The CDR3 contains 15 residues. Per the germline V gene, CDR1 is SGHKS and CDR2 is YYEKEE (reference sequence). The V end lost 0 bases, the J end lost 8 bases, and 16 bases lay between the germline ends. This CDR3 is CASSLEAGGRGTQYF. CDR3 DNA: TGTGCCAGCAGCTTGGAGGCAGGGGGGAGAGGTACGCAGTATTTT.